This T cell receptor (beta chain) was documented in a study of T-cell reconstitution after alpha-beta-depleted transplantation in children (dated by TCRdb to about 2016). With respect to the entire study: The study quantitatively tracked T-cell immune reconstitution after TCRalphabeta/CD19-depleted allogeneic hematopoietic cell transplantation in children using TCR repertoire profiling.

From its cysteine to its phenylalanine, the CDR3 spans 14 amino acids. Only the CDR3 part of the read is kept: 42 bases, read in frame from the first base. The germline V gene provides CDR1 SGHRS and CDR2 YFSETQ. Cut back by 7 bases and 1 base, the V and J ends lie 14 bases apart. Read against the paper, the sample's treatment or condition label means: allogeneic hematopoietic cell transplantation with graft depleted of TCRalphabeta T cells and CD19 B cells. Transplant recipients were children who received TCRalphabeta/CD19-depleted allogeneic hematopoietic cell grafts. The sample holds many counts of this clonotype. It has no known antigen specificity. Base qualities are missing; no much larger clone stands one base away. Points the paper makes about the study in general: Over subsequent months, a decline in hyperexpanded clone frequencies was noted, and after one year, T-cell counts and TCRbeta diversity were mostly ascribed to newly produced T cells. The high TCRbeta diversity at day 60 in some patients was ascribed to recipient T cells and intrathymic progenitors that had survived conditioning. Apparently early alphabetaT-cell count recovery about two months after transplant reportedly relied on only several hundred rapidly expanded clones derived from non-depleted graft cells.

The library was made by PCR. The sample was run on an Illumina HiSeq 2500. TCR libraries were prepared with molecular barcoding, using unique molecular identifiers to normalize TCRbeta repertoire quantification. TCRdb's own reprocessing of the public reads used fastp at Q25 and MiXCR and kept productive beta chains. Entries are consolidated by CDR3 protein sequence, retaining the most common genes and DNA. Present in this sample are some 190,000 distinct CDR3 sequences, roughly 11% of which were seen just once. The biggest ten clones account for around 13% of the sample. Sequencing used PBMCs, obtained before TCRalphabeta/CD19-depleted stem cell transplant. This receptor was taken from a boy aged 2 to 9 with acute myeloid leukemia, due to receive a stem cell transplant. This receptor chain uses TRBV5-1 and TRBJ1-1; the D gene assignment is ambiguous. CDR3 sequence: CASSVWFRNTEAFF. The nucleotide sequence is TGCGCCAGCTCTGTGTGGTTTCGGAACACTGAAGCTTTCTTT.